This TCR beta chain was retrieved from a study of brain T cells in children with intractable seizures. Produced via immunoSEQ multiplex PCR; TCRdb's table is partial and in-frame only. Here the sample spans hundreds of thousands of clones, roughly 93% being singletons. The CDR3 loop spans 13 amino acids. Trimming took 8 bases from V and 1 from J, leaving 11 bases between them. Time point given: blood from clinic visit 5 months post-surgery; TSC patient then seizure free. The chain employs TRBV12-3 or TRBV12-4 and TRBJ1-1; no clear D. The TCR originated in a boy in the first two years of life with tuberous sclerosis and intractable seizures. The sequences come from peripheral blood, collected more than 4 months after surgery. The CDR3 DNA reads TGTGCCAGCTCGGGCCTCCGGAACACTGAAGCTTTCTTT. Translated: CASSGLRNTEAFF.